This T cell receptor beta chain was sequenced for a study of blood T cell repertoires in COVID-19. The method was immunoSEQ multiplex PCR; TCRdb's version includes in-frame clones alone and lacks a portion of them. The data contain hundreds of thousands of clones, around 84% of them singletons. The sequence was collected from a woman aged 45-65 years who had recovered from COVID-19. The sample consisted of PBMCs or T cells enriched from blood (not recorded which).

The CDR3, as DNA: TGTGCCAGCAGCTTAGTTACTAGCGGGGGTCAAAATGAGCAGTTCTTC. Protein product: CASSLVTSGGQNEQFF. The V gene is TRBV7-3, the J gene TRBJ2-1; 11 bases are a match to TRBD2. With 2 bases clipped from V and 7 bases from J, the junction kept 7 bases outside the gene matches. Germline V gene lookup returns CDR1 SGHTA and CDR2 FQGTGA. The length of the CDR3 is 16 residues.